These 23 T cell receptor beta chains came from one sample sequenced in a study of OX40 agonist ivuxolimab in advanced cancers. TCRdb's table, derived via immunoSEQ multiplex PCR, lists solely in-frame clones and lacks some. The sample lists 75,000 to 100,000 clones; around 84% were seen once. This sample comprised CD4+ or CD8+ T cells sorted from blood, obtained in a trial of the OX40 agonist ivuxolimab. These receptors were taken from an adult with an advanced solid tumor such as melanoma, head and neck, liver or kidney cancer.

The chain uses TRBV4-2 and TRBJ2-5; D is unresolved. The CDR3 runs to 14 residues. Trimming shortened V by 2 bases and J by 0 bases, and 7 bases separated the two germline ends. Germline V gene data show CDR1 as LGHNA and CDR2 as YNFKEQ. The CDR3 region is CASSQRQDQETQYF. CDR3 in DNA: TGTGCCAGCAGCCAAAGGCAGGACCAAGAGACCCAGTACTTC.

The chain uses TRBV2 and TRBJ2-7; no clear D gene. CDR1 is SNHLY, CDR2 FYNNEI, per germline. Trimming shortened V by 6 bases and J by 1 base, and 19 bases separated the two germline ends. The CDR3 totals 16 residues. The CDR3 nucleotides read TGTGCCAGCAGAGCACTAAGGGTTATTGAGTCCTACGAGCAGTACTTC. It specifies CASRALRVIESYEQYF.

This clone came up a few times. The CDR3 spells CASVQGNTEAFF. CDR3 DNA: TGTGCCAGTGTACAGGGGAACACTGAAGCTTTCTTT. This chain joins TRBV21-1 and TRBJ1-1; TRBD1, the table's D call, was not compared with the DNA. TRBV21-1 is designated a pseudogene. CDR3 length equals 12 residues.

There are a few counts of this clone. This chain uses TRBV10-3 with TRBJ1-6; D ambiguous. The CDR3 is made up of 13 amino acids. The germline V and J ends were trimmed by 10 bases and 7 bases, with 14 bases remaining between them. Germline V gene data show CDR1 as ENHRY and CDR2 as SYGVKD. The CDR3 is CATNSGRNSPLHF. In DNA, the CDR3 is TGTGCCACCAACTCGGGGAGGAATTCACCCCTCCACTTT.

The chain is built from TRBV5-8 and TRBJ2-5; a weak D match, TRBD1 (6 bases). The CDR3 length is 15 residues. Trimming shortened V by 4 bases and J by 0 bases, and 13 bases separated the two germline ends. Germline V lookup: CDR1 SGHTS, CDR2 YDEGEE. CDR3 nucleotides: TGTGCCAGCAGCCGGACAGCCTTTTACCAAGAGACCCAGTACTTC. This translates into CASSRTAFYQETQYF.

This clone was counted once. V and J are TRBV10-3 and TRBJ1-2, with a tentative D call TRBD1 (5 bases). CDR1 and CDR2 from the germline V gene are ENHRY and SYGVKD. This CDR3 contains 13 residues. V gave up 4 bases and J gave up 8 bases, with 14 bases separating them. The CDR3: CAISVLAGSGYTF. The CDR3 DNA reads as TGTGCCATCAGTGTTCTTGCAGGGTCCGGCTACACCTTC.

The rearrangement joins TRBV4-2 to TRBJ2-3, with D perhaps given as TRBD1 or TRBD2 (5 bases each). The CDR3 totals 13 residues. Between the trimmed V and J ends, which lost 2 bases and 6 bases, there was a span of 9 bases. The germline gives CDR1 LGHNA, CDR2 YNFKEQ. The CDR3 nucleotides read TGTGCCAGCAGCCAAAGAGGGGAGGATACGCAGTATTTT. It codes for CASSQRGEDTQYF.

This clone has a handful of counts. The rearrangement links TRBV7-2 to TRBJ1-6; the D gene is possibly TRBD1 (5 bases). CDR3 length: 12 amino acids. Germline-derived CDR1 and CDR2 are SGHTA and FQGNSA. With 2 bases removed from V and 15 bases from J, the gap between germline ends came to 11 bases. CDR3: CASSLQGALLHF. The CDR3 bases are TGTGCCAGCAGCTTACAGGGTGCGCTCCTCCACTTT.

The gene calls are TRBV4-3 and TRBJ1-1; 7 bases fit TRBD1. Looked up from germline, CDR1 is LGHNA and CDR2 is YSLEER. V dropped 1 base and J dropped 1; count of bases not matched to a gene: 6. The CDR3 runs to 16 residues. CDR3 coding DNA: TGCGCCAGCAGCCAAGGGCAGGGGGTGTCGAACACTGAAGCTTTCTTT. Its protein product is CASSQGQGVSNTEAFF.

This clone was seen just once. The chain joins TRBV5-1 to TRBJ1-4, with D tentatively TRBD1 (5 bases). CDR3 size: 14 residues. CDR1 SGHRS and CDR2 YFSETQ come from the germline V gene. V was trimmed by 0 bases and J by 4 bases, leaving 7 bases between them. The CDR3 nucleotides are TGCGCCAGCAGCTTGGGACAGCATAATGAAAAACTGTTTTTT. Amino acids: CASSLGQHNEKLFF.

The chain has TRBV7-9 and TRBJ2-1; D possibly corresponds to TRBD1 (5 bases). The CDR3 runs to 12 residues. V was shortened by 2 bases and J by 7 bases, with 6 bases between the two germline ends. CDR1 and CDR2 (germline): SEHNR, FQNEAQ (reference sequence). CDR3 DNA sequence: TGTGCCAGCAGCTTACAGGGTAATGAGCAGTTCTTC. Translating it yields CASSLQGNEQFF. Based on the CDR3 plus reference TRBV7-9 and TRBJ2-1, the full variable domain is DTGVSQNPRHKITKRGQNVTFRCDPISEHNRLYWYRQTLGQGPEFLTYFQNEAQLEKSRLLSDRFSAERPKGSFSTLEIQRTEQGDSAMYLCASSLQGNEQFFGPGTRLTVL.

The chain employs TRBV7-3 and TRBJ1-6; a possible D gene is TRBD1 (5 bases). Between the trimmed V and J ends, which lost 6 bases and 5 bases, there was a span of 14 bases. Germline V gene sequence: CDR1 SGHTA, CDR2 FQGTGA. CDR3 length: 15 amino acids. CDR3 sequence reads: CASREGTSDNSPLHF. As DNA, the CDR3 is TGTGCCAGCAGGGAGGGGACCAGTGATAATTCACCCCTCCACTTT.

This CDR3 reads CASSLYGQGQRSPLHF. The CDR3 bases are TGTGCCAGCAGCCTGTATGGACAGGGTCAGCGTTCACCCCTCCACTTT. The J gene is TRBJ1-6, the V gene TRBV5-6; TRBD1 matches 8 bases. The CDR3 has 16 amino acids. Germline CDR1 reads SGHDT; CDR2 reads YYEEEE. The J segment lost 9 bases and the V segment lost 4 bases, leaving 12 bases of the junction unmatched.

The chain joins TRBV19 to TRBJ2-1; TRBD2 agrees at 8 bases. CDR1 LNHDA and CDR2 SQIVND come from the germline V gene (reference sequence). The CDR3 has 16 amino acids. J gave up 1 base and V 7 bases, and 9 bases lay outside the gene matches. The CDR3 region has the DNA TGTGCCAGTAAATCAGACTCTAGCGGGTCCTACAATGAGCAGTTCTTC. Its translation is CASKSDSSGSYNEQFF.

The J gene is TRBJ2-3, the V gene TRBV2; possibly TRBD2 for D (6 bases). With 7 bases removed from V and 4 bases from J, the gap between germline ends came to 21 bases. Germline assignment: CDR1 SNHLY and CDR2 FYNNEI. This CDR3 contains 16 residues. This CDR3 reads CASNRGGQRFADTQYF. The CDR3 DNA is TGTGCCAGCAATAGGGGAGGCCAGAGGTTTGCAGATACGCAGTATTTT.

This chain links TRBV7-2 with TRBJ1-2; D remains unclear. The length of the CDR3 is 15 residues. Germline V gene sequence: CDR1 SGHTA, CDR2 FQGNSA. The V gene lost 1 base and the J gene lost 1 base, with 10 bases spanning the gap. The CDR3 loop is CASSLGPQVNYGYTF. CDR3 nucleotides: TGTGCCAGCAGCTTAGGCCCTCAAGTTAACTATGGCTACACCTTC. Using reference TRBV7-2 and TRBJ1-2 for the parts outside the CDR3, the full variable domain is GAGVSQSPSNKVTEKGKDVELRCDPISGHTALYWYRQSLGQGLEFLIYFQGNSAPDKSGLPSDRFSAERTGGSVSTLTIQRTQQEDSAVYLCASSLGPQVNYGYTFGSGTRLTVV.

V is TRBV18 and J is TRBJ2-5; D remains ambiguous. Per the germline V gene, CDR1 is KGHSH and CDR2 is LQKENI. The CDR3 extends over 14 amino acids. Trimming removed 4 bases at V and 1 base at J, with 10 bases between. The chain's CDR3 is CASSRGSTQETQYF. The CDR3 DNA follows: TGTGCCAGCTCACGCGGCAGCACCCAAGAGACCCAGTACTTC.

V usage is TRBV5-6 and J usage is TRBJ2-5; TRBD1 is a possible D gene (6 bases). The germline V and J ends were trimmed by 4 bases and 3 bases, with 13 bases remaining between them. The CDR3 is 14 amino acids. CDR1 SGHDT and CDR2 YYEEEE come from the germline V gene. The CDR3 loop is CASSRLDSEETQYF. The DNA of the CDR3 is TGTGCCAGCAGCCGACTGGACAGTGAAGAGACCCAGTACTTC.

This chain's CDR3 is CASSPGSQETQYF. The DNA of the CDR3 is TGTGCCAGCTCACCGGGTTCACAAGAGACCCAGTACTTC. This chain links TRBV18 with TRBJ2-5; D call uncertain. Germline-derived CDR1 and CDR2 are KGHSH and LQKENI. Trimming cost V 3 bases and J 2 bases, with 7 bases left between them. CDR3 size: 13 residues.

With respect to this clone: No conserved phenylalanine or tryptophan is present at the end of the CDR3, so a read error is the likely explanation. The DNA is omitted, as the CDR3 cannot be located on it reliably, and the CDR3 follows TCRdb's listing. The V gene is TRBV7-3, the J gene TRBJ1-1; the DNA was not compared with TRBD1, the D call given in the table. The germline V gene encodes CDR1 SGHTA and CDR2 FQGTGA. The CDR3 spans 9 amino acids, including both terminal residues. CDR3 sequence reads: CASSLEQPL.

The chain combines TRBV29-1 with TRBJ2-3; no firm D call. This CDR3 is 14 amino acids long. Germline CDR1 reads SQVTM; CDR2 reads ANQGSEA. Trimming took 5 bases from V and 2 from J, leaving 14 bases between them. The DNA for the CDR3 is TGCAGCGTTCCTTCGTGGCCCGTCACAGATACGCAGTATTTT. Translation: CSVPSWPVTDTQYF.

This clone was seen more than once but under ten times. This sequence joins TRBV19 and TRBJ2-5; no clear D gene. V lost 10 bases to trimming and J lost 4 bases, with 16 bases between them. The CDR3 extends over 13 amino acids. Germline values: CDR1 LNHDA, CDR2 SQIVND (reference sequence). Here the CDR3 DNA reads TGTGCCACCTCCTTAAGGGAAAGAGAGACCCAGTACTTC. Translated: CATSLRERETQYF.

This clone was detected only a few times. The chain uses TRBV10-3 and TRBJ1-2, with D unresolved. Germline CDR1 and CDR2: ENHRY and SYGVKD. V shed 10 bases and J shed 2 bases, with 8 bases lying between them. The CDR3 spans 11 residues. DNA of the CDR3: TGTGCCACCATGATAAACTATGGCTACACCTTC. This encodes CATMINYGYTF.